Presented here are 9 T cell receptor beta chains from one specimen sequenced in a study of blood T cell repertoires in COVID-19. The data were produced by immunoSEQ multiplex PCR, yet TCRdb's version contains in-frame clones alone and is incomplete. The table shows about 270,000 clones, with about four fifths occurring only once. The sequenced sample consisted of peripheral blood. These receptors originate from a human donor with COVID-19, enrolled during active disease. The donor label of this sample is uncertain.

The chain joins TRBV19 to TRBJ2-3; maybe TRBD2 (5 bases). This CDR3 is built from 16 residues. Trimming stripped 0 bases from V and 0 bases from J, with 10 bases between. The germline gives CDR1 LNHDA, CDR2 SQIVND (reference sequence). This CDR3 reads CASSIDSTSSTDTQYF. For the CDR3, the DNA is TGTGCCAGTAGTATAGATTCAACTAGTAGCACAGATACGCAGTATTTT. Full variable domain (remainder filled in from reference TRBV19 and TRBJ2-3): DGGITQSPKYLFRKEGQNVTLSCEQNLNHDAMYWYRQDPGQGLRLIYYSQIVNDFQKGDIAEGYSVSREKKESFPLTVTSAQKNPTAFYLCASSIDSTSSTDTQYFGPGTRLTVL.

V and J are TRBV5-6 and TRBJ1-1; maybe TRBD1 (5 bases). Trimming stripped 1 base from V and 9 bases from J, with 16 bases between. Germline loops: CDR1 SGHDT, CDR2 YYEEEE. This CDR3 has 14 residues. The CDR3 DNA is TGTGCCAGCAGCTTGAGGGACGGGAGAATGAAAGCTTTCTTT. This encodes CASSLRDGRMKAFF.

This clone was observed a handful of times. Other DNA sequences in this sample translate to the same CDR3. This chain connects TRBV5-1 to TRBJ1-1, with D unclear. With 0 bases removed from V and 0 bases from J, the gap between germline ends came to 3 bases. This CDR3 has 13 amino acids. Per the germline V gene, CDR1 is SGHRS and CDR2 is YFSETQ. This CDR3 is CASSLDMNTEAFF. The CDR3 DNA sequence: TGCGCCAGCAGCTTGGACATGAACACTGAAGCTTTCTTT.

This sequence joins TRBV2 and TRBJ2-3, with D perhaps matching TRBD1 (5 bases). V dropped 7 bases and J dropped 0 bases, with 11 bases sitting between them. Germline V gives CDR1 SNHLY, CDR2 FYNNEI. The length of the CDR3 is 14 residues. The CDR3 spells CASKGLLSTDTQYF. CDR3 DNA: TGTGCCAGCAAGGGGTTACTTAGCACAGATACGCAGTATTTT.

Only one count was recorded for this clone. The chain employs TRBV28 and TRBJ2-3, with 7 bases aligning to TRBD2. V shed 3 bases and J 1 base; nucleotides not matched to a gene: 7. CDR3 size: 16 residues. The germline V gene has CDR1 MDHEN and CDR2 SYDVKM. DNA of the CDR3: TGTGCCAGCAGTTTGCCAGCGGGGTCGGGCACAGATACGCAGTATTTT. It encodes CASSLPAGSGTDTQYF.

This clone was found once. The rearrangement joins TRBV19 to TRBJ1-2, with D possibly TRBD1 on 5 matching bases. This CDR3 spans 16 amino acids. Germline CDR1 reads LNHDA; CDR2 reads SQIVND (reference sequence). The V and J ends lost 7 bases and 8 bases respectively, with 26 bases between them. CDR3 protein: CASTHRGVPREDGYTF. The CDR3 DNA follows: TGTGCCAGTACCCATAGGGGCGTCCCTCGCGAGGACGGCTACACCTTC. Full variable domain (missing parts from reference TRBV19 and TRBJ1-2): DGGITQSPKYLFRKEGQNVTLSCEQNLNHDAMYWYRQDPGQGLRLIYYSQIVNDFQKGDIAEGYSVSREKKESFPLTVTSAQKNPTAFYLCASTHRGVPREDGYTFGSGTRLTVV.

The rearrangement links TRBV11-3 to TRBJ2-1; 7 nucleotides agree with TRBD2. This CDR3 spans 16 amino acids. Trimming took 4 bases from V and 5 from J; bases not matched to a gene: 11. Per the germline V gene, CDR1 is SGHNT and CDR2 is YENEEA. In nucleotides, the CDR3 is TGTGCCAGCAGCTCCACAAGCGGAGCGGGGAACAATGAGCAGTTCTTC. It specifies CASSSTSGAGNNEQFF.

The chain uses TRBV2 and TRBJ2-5; 7 bases align to TRBD1. The CDR3 is made up of 15 amino acids. Germline CDR1 is SNHLY and CDR2 is FYNNEI. After removal of 6 bases from V and 2 bases from J, the junction contained 9 bases not matched to a gene. CDR3 sequence (DNA): TGTGCCAGCAGCGAACAGGGGCTTAATCAAGAGACCCAGTACTTC. Protein sequence: CASSEQGLNQETQYF. Looking up the rest from reference TRBV2 and TRBJ2-5 gives the full variable domain: EPEVTQTPSHQVTQMGQEVILRCVPISNHLYFYWYRQILGQKVEFLVSFYNNEISEKSEIFDDQFSVERPDGSNFTLKIRSTKLEDSAMYFCASSEQGLNQETQYFGPGTRLLVL.

The chain links TRBV5-1 to TRBJ2-7; D possibly corresponds to TRBD2 (5 bases). The V gene lost 4 bases and the J gene lost 3 bases, with 17 bases spanning the gap. The CDR3 contains 15 residues. CDR1 SGHRS and CDR2 YFSETQ come from the germline V gene. In DNA form, the CDR3 reads TGCGCCAGCAGCCTCCAGTCCGGGCGGGTCTACGAGCAGTACTTC. Its protein product is CASSLQSGRVYEQYF.